This T cell receptor beta chain was captured by sequencing in a study of OX40 agonist ivuxolimab in advanced cancers. Background on the study: One hepatocellular carcinoma and a couple of cutaneous melanoma patients partially responded.

The data were produced by immunoSEQ multiplex PCR, yet TCRdb's version contains in-frame clones alone and is incomplete. The data contain about 42,000 clones, around 89% of them singletons. This CDR3 comprises 16 residues. V lost 5 bases, J lost 1 base, and 12 bases stayed unmatched. CDR1 and CDR2 (germline): SQVTM, ANQGSEA. This clonotype was sampled from an adult with an advanced solid tumor such as melanoma, head and neck, liver or kidney cancer. J is TRBJ2-3 and V is TRBV29-1; 7 nucleotides match TRBD1. Sequenced here: CD4+ or CD8+ T cells sorted from blood, sampled in a trial of the OX40 agonist ivuxolimab. Here the CDR3 DNA reads TGCAGCGTTCACTTTCTCAGGGGGAGCGGCACAGATACGCAGTATTTT. Translating gives CSVHFLRGSGTDTQYF.